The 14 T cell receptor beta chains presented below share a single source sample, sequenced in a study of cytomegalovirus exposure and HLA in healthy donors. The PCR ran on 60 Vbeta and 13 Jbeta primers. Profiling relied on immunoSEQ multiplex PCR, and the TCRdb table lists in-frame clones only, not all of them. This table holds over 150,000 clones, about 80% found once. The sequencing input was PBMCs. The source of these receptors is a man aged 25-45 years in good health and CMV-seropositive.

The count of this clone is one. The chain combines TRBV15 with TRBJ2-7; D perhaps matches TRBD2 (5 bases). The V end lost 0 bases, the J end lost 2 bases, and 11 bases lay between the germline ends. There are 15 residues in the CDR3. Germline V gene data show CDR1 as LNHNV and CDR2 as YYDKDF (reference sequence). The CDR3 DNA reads TGTGCCACCAGCAGAGAGATTGCAGCGGCCTACGAGCAGTACTTC. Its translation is CATSREIAAAYEQYF.

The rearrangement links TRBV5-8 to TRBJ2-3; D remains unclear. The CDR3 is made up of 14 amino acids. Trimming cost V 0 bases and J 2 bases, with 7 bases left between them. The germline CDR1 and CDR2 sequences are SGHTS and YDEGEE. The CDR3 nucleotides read TGTGCCAGCAGCTTGGCGGTCAACACAGATACGCAGTATTTT. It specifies CASSLAVNTDTQYF.

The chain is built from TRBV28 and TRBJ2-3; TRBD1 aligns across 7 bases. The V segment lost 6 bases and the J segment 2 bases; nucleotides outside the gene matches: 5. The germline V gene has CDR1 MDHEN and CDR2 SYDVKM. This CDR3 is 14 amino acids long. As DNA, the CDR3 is TGTGCCAGCAGGATCGGGACAGCCACAGATACGCAGTATTTT. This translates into CASRIGTATDTQYF.

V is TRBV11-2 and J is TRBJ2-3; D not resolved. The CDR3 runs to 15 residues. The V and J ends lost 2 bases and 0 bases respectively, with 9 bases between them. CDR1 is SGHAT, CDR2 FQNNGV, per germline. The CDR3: CASSLNPQSTDTQYF. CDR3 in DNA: TGTGCCAGCAGCTTAAACCCCCAGAGCACAGATACGCAGTATTTT.

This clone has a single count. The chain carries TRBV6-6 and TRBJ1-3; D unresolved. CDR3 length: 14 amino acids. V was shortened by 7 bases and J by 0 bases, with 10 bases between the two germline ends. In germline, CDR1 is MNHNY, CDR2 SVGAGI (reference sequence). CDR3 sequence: CASNSGSSGNTIYF. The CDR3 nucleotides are TGTGCCAGCAATTCCGGGAGCTCTGGAAACACCATATATTTT.

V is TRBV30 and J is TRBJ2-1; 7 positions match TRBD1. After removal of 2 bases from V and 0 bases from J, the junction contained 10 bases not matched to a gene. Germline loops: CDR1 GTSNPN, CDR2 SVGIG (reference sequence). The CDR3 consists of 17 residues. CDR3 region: CAWSPGTVDSSYNEQFF. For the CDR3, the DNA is TGTGCCTGGAGTCCCGGGACAGTTGACAGCTCCTACAATGAGCAGTTCTTC.

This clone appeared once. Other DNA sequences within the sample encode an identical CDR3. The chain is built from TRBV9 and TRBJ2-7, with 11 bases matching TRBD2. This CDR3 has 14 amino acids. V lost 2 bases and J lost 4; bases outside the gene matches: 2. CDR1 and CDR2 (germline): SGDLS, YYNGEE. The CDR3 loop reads CASSVGLAEYEQYF. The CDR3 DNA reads TGTGCCAGCAGCGTGGGACTAGCGGAGTACGAGCAGTACTTC.

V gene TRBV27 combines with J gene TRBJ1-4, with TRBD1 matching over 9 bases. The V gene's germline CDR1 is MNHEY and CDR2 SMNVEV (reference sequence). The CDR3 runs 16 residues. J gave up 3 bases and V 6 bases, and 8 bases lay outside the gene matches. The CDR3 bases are TGTGCCAGCAGGATGGGACAGGGTCGATCTAATGAAAAACTGTTTTTT. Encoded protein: CASRMGQGRSNEKLFF.

The DNA for the CDR3 is TGTGCCAGCAGTTCTCCCGATTCCGGGACAGGGTATAGCAATCAGCCCCAGCATTTT. It is translated as CASSSPDSGTGYSNQPQHF. The rearrangement links TRBV28 to TRBJ1-5, with TRBD1 matching 9 bases. The length of the CDR3 is 19 residues. V gave up 4 bases and J gave up 0 bases; unmatched junction bases: 13. CDR1 is MDHEN and CDR2 is SYDVKM in the germline V gene.

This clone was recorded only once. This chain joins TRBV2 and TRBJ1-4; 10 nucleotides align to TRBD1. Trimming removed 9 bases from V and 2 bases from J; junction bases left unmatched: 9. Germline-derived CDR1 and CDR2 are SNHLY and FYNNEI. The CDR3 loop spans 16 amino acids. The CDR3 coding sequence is TGTGCCAGGGGGACAGGGGAAAGTGGGACTAATGAAAAACTGTTTTTT. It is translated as CARGTGESGTNEKLFF.

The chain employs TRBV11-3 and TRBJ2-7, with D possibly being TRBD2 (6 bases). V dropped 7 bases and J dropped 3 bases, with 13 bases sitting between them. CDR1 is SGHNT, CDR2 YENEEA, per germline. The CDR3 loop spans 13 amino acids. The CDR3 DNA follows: TGTGCCAGCAATCGGGGGAGGTACTACGAGCAGTACTTC. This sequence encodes CASNRGRYYEQYF. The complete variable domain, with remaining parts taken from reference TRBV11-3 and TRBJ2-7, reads EAGVVQSPRYKIIEKKQPVAFWCNPISGHNTLYWYLQNLGQGPELLIRYENEEAVDDSQLPKDRFSAERLKGVDSTLKIQPAELGDSAVYLCASNRGRYYEQYFGPGTRLTVT.

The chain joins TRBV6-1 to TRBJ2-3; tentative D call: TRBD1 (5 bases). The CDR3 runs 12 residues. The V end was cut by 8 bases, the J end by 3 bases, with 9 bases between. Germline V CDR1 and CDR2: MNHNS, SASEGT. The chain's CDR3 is CASAQGTDTQYF. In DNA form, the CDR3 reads TGTGCCAGCGCCCAGGGTACAGATACGCAGTATTTT.

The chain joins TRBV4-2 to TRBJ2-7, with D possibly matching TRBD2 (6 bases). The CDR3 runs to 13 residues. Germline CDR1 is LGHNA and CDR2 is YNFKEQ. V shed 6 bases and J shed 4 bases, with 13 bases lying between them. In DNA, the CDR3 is TGTGCCAGCAGTTCGGGAGCGGAATACGAGCAGTACTTC. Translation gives CASSSGAEYEQYF.

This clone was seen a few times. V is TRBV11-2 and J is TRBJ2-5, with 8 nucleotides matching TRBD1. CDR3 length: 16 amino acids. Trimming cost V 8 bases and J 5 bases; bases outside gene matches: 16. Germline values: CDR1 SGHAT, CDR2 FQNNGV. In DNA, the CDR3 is TGTGCCAGCGGCGCGGGTTCCACCAGGGGGCGTGAGACCCAGTACTTC. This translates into CASGAGSTRGRETQYF.